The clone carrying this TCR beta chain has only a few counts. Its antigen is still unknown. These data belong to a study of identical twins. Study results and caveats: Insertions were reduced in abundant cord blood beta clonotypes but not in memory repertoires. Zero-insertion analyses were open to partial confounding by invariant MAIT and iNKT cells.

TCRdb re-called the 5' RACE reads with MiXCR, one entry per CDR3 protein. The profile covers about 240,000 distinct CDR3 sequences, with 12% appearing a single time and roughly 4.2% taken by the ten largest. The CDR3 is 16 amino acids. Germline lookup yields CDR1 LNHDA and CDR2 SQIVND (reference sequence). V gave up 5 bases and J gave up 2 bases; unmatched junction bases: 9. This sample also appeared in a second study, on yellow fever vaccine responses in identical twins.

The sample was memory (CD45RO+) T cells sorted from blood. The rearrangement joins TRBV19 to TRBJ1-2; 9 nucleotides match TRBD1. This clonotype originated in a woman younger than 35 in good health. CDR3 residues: CASSASGTGLNYGYTF. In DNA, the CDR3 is TGTGCCAGTAGTGCCTCCGGGACAGGGCTCAACTATGGCTACACCTTC.